The source of this T cell receptor beta chain is a study of metastatic and nonmetastatic thyroid tumors. CDR1 LGHDT and CDR2 YNNKEL come from the germline V gene (reference sequence). The junction had 12 bases not matched to a gene; V was cut back by 4 bases and J by 5 bases. The CDR3 length is 16 residues. All patients were untreated before thyroid surgery. With MiXCR, TCRdb reprocessed the PCR reads. The top ten clones hold 30% of a sample with 22,000 or so clones, 11% of them seen once. In this sample, this clone is medium-sized (0.01 to 0.1%). Sequencing was carried out using blood. This receptor was identified in a female donor with papillary thyroid cancer or a benign thyroid nodule (not recorded which). Some clones in this sample may be carry-over from other donors' samples. The chain joins TRBV3-1 to TRBJ2-7; 9 bases match TRBD1. The CDR3 sequence is CASSPPGGTGIHEQYF. CDR3 nucleotide sequence: TGTGCCAGCAGCCCACCCGGTGGGACAGGGATACACGAGCAGTACTTC.